These 28 T cell receptor beta chains were all obtained from the same sample, sequenced in a study of neoadjuvant anti-PD-1 for oral cavity cancer. Sequenced by immunoSEQ multiplex PCR; TCRdb stores in-frame clones only, minus some. The sample holds about 37,000 clones, around 40% seen once. Time point meaning: after neoadjuvant nivolumab, at surgical resection. Material: tumor tissue, obtained after nivolumab (anti-PD-1) treatment. All receptors derive from a person between 40 and 79 years old with oral cavity squamous cell carcinoma.

This clone showed up many times. This rearrangement joins TRBV28 to TRBJ2-7; 11 nucleotides align to TRBD2. V lost 7 bases and J lost 7; bases outside the gene matches: 12. CDR1 and CDR2 (germline): MDHEN, SYDVKM. CDR3 size: 15 residues. The CDR3 is CASIPSGRPSGEQYF. The DNA for the CDR3 is TGTGCCAGCATTCCTAGCGGGAGGCCTTCTGGGGAGCAGTACTTC.

The V call is TRBV7-6, the J call TRBJ2-1, with D unclear. V was pared by 3 bases and J by 10 bases, with 7 bases between. The germline V gene has CDR1 SGHVS and CDR2 FNYEAQ. The CDR3 consists of 11 residues. The CDR3 region has the DNA TGTGCCAGCAGCTTGGGTAAAGAGCAGTTCTTC. This translates into CASSLGKEQFF.

The chain combines TRBV10-3 with TRBJ2-7, with D unresolved. Germline-derived CDR1 and CDR2 are ENHRY and SYGVKD. Trimming cost V 5 bases and J 0 bases, with 5 bases left between them. The CDR3 loop spans 12 amino acids. DNA for the CDR3: TGTGCCATCAGTCTCACCTCCTACGAGCAGTACTTC. Encoded protein: CAISLTSYEQYF.

The CDR3 coding sequence is TGTGCCAGCAGCGTCGAAGGAGGGAACACTGAAGCTTTCTTT. Amino acids: CASSVEGGNTEAFF. The rearrangement uses TRBV9 and TRBJ1-1, with unresolved D. The germline V gene has CDR1 SGDLS and CDR2 YYNGEE. The CDR3 runs to 14 residues. Trimming stripped 2 bases from V and 1 base from J, with 9 bases between.

At least ten counts were recorded for this clone. The V call is TRBV19, the J call TRBJ2-1, with D tentatively TRBD2 (6 bases). V shed 7 bases and J shed 5 bases, with 21 bases lying between them. This CDR3 is built from 16 residues. Germline values: CDR1 LNHDA, CDR2 SQIVND (reference sequence). The CDR3 spells CASTPGRGRTNNEQFF. The DNA of the CDR3 is TGTGCCAGTACCCCGGGAAGAGGGAGGACCAACAATGAGCAGTTCTTC. The whole variable domain, remainder taken from reference TRBV19 and TRBJ2-1, is DGGITQSPKYLFRKEGQNVTLSCEQNLNHDAMYWYRQDPGQGLRLIYYSQIVNDFQKGDIAEGYSVSREKKESFPLTVTSAQKNPTAFYLCASTPGRGRTNNEQFFGPGTRLTVL.

The chain employs TRBV10-2 and TRBJ1-6, with D unclear. V lost 3 bases and J 7 bases, leaving 10 bases between the germline ends. The CDR3 runs to 14 residues. Per the germline V gene, CDR1 is WSHSY and CDR2 is SAAADI. The CDR3 nucleotides are TGCGCCAGCAGTGAAGGCCAGGACAATTCACCCCTCCACTTT. Translation gives CASSEGQDNSPLHF.

The rearrangement links TRBV7-9 to TRBJ1-2; D is unclear. The germline V gene encodes CDR1 SEHNR and CDR2 FQNEAQ (reference sequence). The CDR3 sequence is 15 residues long. V lost 1 base and J lost 5, with 14 bases in between. The CDR3 DNA reads TGTGCCAGCAGCTTAGGGCCAGGAAGCGGTTATGGCTACACCTTC. Encoded protein: CASSLGPGSGYGYTF.

The chain carries TRBV9 and TRBJ2-3; 9 nucleotides match TRBD2. The CDR3 length is 14 residues. J gave up 6 bases and V 2 bases, and 4 bases lay outside the gene matches. Looked up from germline, CDR1 is SGDLS and CDR2 is YYNGEE. CDR3 DNA sequence: TGTGCCAGCAGCGTTAGCGGGAGCTGGGATACGCAGTATTTT. This codes for CASSVSGSWDTQYF.

This chain links TRBV28 with TRBJ1-1; D is undetermined. Per the germline V gene, CDR1 is MDHEN and CDR2 is SYDVKM. Trimming stripped 4 bases from V and 3 bases from J, with 9 bases between. The CDR3 totals 13 residues. CDR3 DNA: TGTGCCAGCAGTTCCCAACCCTACACTGAAGCTTTCTTT. It translates to CASSSQPYTEAFF.

The chain employs TRBV7-3 and TRBJ2-3; D remains unclear. CDR1 SGHTA and CDR2 FQGTGA come from the germline V gene. This CDR3 region has 15 residues. V lost 1 base and J lost 2, with 10 bases in between. In DNA form, the CDR3 reads TGTGCCAGCAGCTTAAGCCTGTTGAACACAGATACGCAGTATTTT. As protein: CASSLSLLNTDTQYF.

DNA for the CDR3: TGCGCCAGCAGCCCACAGGTGGGAGCCTACGAGCAGTACTTC. Translation gives CASSPQVGAYEQYF. The chain couples TRBV4-1 to TRBJ2-7, with D perhaps TRBD1 or TRBD2 (5 bases each). The V and J ends lost 4 bases and 2 bases respectively, with 12 bases between them. The CDR3 spans 14 residues. The germline CDR1 and CDR2 sequences are MGHRA and YSYEKL.

The genes are TRBV2 and TRBJ2-7, with D tentatively TRBD2 (5 bases). Trimming took 3 bases from V and 2 from J, leaving 11 bases between them. CDR3 length: 14 residues. Germline values: CDR1 SNHLY, CDR2 FYNNEI. The CDR3 DNA reads as TGTGCCAGCAGTGATCGGACGGGAACCTACGAGCAGTACTTC. Translation gives CASSDRTGTYEQYF. Based on the CDR3 plus reference TRBV2 and TRBJ2-7, the full variable domain is EPEVTQTPSHQVTQMGQEVILRCVPISNHLYFYWYRQILGQKVEFLVSFYNNEISEKSEIFDDQFSVERPDGSNFTLKIRSTKLEDSAMYFCASSDRTGTYEQYFGPGTRLTVT.

Relative to its sample, this clone is medium-sized. The chain has TRBV10-3 and TRBJ1-2; 7 positions agree with TRBD1. This CDR3 spans 13 amino acids. Trimming removed 4 bases from V and 6 bases from J; junction bases left unmatched: 5. Germline CDR1 is ENHRY and CDR2 is SYGVKD. The CDR3 loop reads CAISAGGSNGYTF. In DNA form, the CDR3 reads TGTGCCATCAGTGCAGGGGGATCGAATGGCTACACCTTC.

This clone occurred a few times. The chain links TRBV5-6 to TRBJ2-5; 8 positions match TRBD2. The CDR3 sequence is 16 residues long. The germline V gene has CDR1 SGHDT and CDR2 YYEEEE. The J segment lost 0 bases and the V segment lost 1 base, leaving 5 bases of the junction unmatched. The CDR3 bases are TGTGCCAGCAGCTTGAAAAGCGGGGGCCACCAAGAGACCCAGTACTTC. This translates into CASSLKSGGHQETQYF.

The chain recombines TRBV27 with TRBJ1-2; maybe TRBD1 (6 bases). The CDR3 has 15 amino acids. CDR1 and CDR2 (germline): MNHEY, SMNVEV (reference sequence). The V gene lost 7 bases and the J gene lost 3 bases, with 18 bases spanning the gap. The CDR3 sequence is CASTKWAGADYGYTF. As DNA, the CDR3 is TGTGCCAGCACAAAATGGGCGGGGGCGGACTATGGCTACACCTTC.

This clone was seen a handful of times. The chain has TRBV28 and TRBJ1-2; D unresolved. V was cut by 2 bases and J by 2 bases, with 6 bases left in between. This CDR3 comprises 13 residues. The V gene's germline CDR1 is MDHEN and CDR2 SYDVKM. This CDR3 is CASSLGSNYGYTF. The CDR3 nucleotides are TGTGCCAGCAGTTTAGGTTCAAACTATGGCTACACCTTC.

The chain employs TRBV7-9 and TRBJ1-2; no definite D call. The V and J ends lost 5 bases and 7 bases respectively, with 11 bases between them. CDR1 and CDR2 (germline): SEHNR, FQNEAQ (reference sequence). The CDR3 loop spans 12 amino acids. The CDR3 loop is CASSTRQFGYTF. The DNA for the CDR3 is TGTGCCAGCAGCACTCGACAATTTGGCTACACCTTC.

The chain has TRBV7-3 and TRBJ1-1, with no clear D. The germline V gene has CDR1 SGHTA and CDR2 FQGTGA. Trimming removed 4 bases from V and 1 base from J, with 1 base in between. The CDR3 sequence is 11 residues long. The DNA of the CDR3 is TGTGCCAGCAGCTGGAACACTGAAGCTTTCTTT. Translation gives CASSWNTEAFF. Drawing the rest from reference TRBV7-3 and TRBJ1-1, the complete variable domain is GAGVSQTPSNKVTEKGKYVELRCDPISGHTALYWYRQSLGQGPEFLIYFQGTGAADDSGLPNDRFFAVRPEGSVSTLKIQRTERGDSAVYLCASSWNTEAFFGQGTRLTVV.

The chain uses TRBV2 and TRBJ2-1; the D gene is possibly TRBD2 (5 bases). This CDR3 is 15 amino acids long. The germline V and J ends were trimmed by 6 bases and 0 bases, with 12 bases remaining between them. Germline values: CDR1 SNHLY, CDR2 FYNNEI. CDR3 DNA: TGTGCCAGCAGCAGCGGAGCGACCTCCTACAATGAGCAGTTCTTC. Encoded protein: CASSSGATSYNEQFF.

The genes are TRBV5-4 and TRBJ2-2; TRBD1 aligns across 9 bases. Germline CDR1 is SGHNT and CDR2 is YYREEE (reference sequence). Trimming took 3 bases from V and 7 from J; bases not matched to a gene: 10. CDR3 length: 16 amino acids. DNA of the CDR3: TGTGCCAGCAGCTCTAACCGGGACAGGGTTAGCGGGGAGCTGTTTTTT. It translates to CASSSNRDRVSGELFF.

This clone occurred a few times. CDR3 in DNA: TGTGCCAGCAGTGGAAGGCGTGGGGGAGGCGGCTACACCTTC. Translating gives CASSGRRGGGGYTF. The rearrangement joins TRBV25-1 to TRBJ1-2; D is perhaps TRBD1 (5 bases). The germline V and J ends were trimmed by 4 bases and 8 bases, with 17 bases remaining between them. The CDR3 is 14 amino acids. Per germline, CDR1 MGHDK and CDR2 SYGVNS.

In its sample, this clone was seen a few times. The genes are TRBV7-2 and TRBJ2-1, with 12 bases matching TRBD2. CDR1 is SGHTA, CDR2 FQGNSA, per germline. The CDR3 extends over 16 amino acids. The ends lost 4 bases at V and 8 bases at J; junction bases unmatched: 9. CDR3 residues: CASSYVPTSGSHEQFF. The CDR3 DNA reads TGTGCCAGCAGCTACGTCCCGACTAGCGGGAGTCATGAGCAGTTCTTC.

The rearrangement joins TRBV5-1 to TRBJ2-3; TRBD2 matches 8 bases. The CDR3 has 17 residues. Germline V gives CDR1 SGHRS, CDR2 YFSETQ. J lost 1 base, V lost 0 bases, and 7 bases had no gene match. The CDR3 nucleotides read TGCGCCAGCAGCTTGGAGGTTCCCGGGGGGGGCACAGATACGCAGTATTTT. Amino acid sequence: CASSLEVPGGGTDTQYF.

The chain couples TRBV5-6 to TRBJ1-5; D perhaps matches TRBD1 (5 bases). This CDR3 has 13 residues. Trimming shortened V by 1 base and J by 7 bases, and 9 bases separated the two germline ends. From germline, CDR1 is SGHDT and CDR2 YYEEEE. This CDR3 is CASSLWGEQPQHF. CDR3 in DNA: TGTGCCAGCAGCTTGTGGGGGGAACAGCCCCAGCATTTT. The full variable domain, completed using reference TRBV5-6 and TRBJ1-5, is DAGVTQSPTHLIKTRGQQVTLRCSPKSGHDTVSWYQQALGQGPQFIFQYYEEEERQRGNFPDRFSGHQFPNYSSELNVNALLLGDSALYLCASSLWGEQPQHFGDGTRLSIL.

This clone was found many times. V usage is TRBV4-1 and J usage is TRBJ2-3; D remains ambiguous. Germline V gives CDR1 MGHRA, CDR2 YSYEKL. This CDR3 spans 14 amino acids. V lost 2 bases and J 2 bases, leaving 8 bases between the germline ends. CDR3 loop: CASSQSLLTDTQYF. The CDR3, as DNA: TGCGCCAGCAGCCAATCCCTCCTCACAGATACGCAGTATTTT.

The V call is TRBV29-1, the J call TRBJ2-7; tentative D call: TRBD1 (5 bases). The CDR3 is made up of 12 amino acids. CDR1 and CDR2 (germline): SQVTM, ANQGSEA. The CDR3 reads CSVSTGAYEQYF. The CDR3 DNA reads TGCAGTGTAAGTACAGGAGCATACGAGCAGTACTTC.

This clone was counted between two and nine times. The V call is TRBV7-9, the J call TRBJ2-2; 8 nucleotides agree with TRBD1. Per the germline V gene, CDR1 is SEHNR and CDR2 is FQNEAQ (reference sequence). This CDR3 has 16 amino acids. V lost 0 bases and J lost 7; bases outside the gene matches: 7. The CDR3 here is CASSLATGGYGGELFF. The CDR3 DNA follows: TGTGCCAGCAGCTTAGCTACAGGGGGTTACGGCGGGGAGCTGTTTTTT.

There are a few counts of this clone. The genes are TRBV28 and TRBJ1-4; D is ambiguous. The CDR3 length is 14 residues. V shed 6 bases and J shed 8 bases, with 16 bases lying between them. Germline CDR1 and CDR2: MDHEN and SYDVKM. The CDR3 nucleotides read TGTGCCAGCAGGGCCGGTTCGAGGTGGGAAAAACTGTTTTTT. It codes for CASRAGSRWEKLFF.